This T cell receptor beta chain was captured in a study of blood T cells in healthy people across ages. Study observations and caveats: Naive CD4+ cells and diversity were both higher in long-lived donors than in aged donors.

Individuals who donated were healthy Caucasians from Russia aged roughly 6 to 100. Donors each provided roughly 11 milliliters of peripheral blood. The CDR3 spans 15 residues. Germline CDR1 and CDR2: SEHNR and FQNEAQ (reference sequence). V gave up 11 bases and J gave up 8 bases, with 24 bases separating them. Primed by a sample-barcoded 5' primer and a J-beta primer mix, a second PCR proceeded for roughly 6 to 12 cycles. TCRdb re-called the 5' RACE reads with MiXCR, one entry per CDR3 protein. The repertoire holds hundreds of thousands of distinct CDR3 sequences, with around a fifth as singletons. This clonotype has at least ten counts. Its antigen is not known.

This TCR derives from a man aged 65-85 years in good health. The chain is built from TRBV7-9 and TRBJ1-4; D possibly corresponds to TRBD1 (5 bases). The sequencing sample was made of blood. The CDR3 nucleotides read TGTGCCGGCGCGGGGCCCTTTGGCGGGGAGGAAAAACTGTTTTTT. This translates into CAGAGPFGGEEKLFF.